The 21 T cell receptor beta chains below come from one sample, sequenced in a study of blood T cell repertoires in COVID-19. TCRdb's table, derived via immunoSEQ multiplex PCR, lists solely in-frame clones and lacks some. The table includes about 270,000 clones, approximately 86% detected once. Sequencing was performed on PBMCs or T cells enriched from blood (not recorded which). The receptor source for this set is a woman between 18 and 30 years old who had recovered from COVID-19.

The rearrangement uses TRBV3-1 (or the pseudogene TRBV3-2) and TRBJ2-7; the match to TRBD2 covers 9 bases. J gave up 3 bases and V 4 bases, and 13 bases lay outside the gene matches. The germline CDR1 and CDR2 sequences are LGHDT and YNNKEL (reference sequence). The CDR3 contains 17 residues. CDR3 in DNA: TGTGCCAGCAGCCGACAGCGGGAGGTCGGTCGGGTCTACGAGCAGTACTTC. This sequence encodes CASSRQREVGRVYEQYF.

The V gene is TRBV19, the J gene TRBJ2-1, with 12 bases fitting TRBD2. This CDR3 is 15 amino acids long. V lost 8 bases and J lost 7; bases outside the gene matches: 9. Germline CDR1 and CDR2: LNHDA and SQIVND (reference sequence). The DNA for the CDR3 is TGTGCCAGTGGTCTAGCGGGAGGGGATGGGAATGAGCAGTTCTTC. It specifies CASGLAGGDGNEQFF.

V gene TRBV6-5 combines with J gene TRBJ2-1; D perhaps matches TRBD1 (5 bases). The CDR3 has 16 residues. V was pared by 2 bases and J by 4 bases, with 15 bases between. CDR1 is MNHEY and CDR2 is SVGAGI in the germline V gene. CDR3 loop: CASSYRSAYRYNEQFF. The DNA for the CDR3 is TGTGCCAGCAGTTACAGGAGCGCGTACAGGTACAATGAGCAGTTCTTC.

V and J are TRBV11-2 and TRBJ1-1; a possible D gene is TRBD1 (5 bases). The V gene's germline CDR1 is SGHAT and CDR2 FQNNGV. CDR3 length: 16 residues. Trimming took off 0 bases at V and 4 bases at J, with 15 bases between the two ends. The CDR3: CASSLEAGTGGTEAFF. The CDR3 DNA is TGTGCCAGCAGCTTAGAGGCGGGGACGGGCGGCACTGAAGCTTTCTTT.

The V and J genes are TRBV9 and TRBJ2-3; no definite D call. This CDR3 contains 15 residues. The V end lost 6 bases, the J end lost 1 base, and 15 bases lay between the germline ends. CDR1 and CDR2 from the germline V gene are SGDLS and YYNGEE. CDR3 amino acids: CASTRSATGTDTQYF. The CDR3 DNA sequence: TGTGCCAGCACCCGGAGTGCCACTGGCACAGATACGCAGTATTTT.

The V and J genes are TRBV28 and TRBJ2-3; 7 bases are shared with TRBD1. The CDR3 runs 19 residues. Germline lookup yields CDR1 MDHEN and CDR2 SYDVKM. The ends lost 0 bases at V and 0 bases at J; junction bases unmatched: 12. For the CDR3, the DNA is TGTGCCAGCAGTTTATGGGGCCTGACAGGGTTGTACAGCACAGATACGCAGTATTTT. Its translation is CASSLWGLTGLYSTDTQYF.

As DNA, the CDR3 is TGTGCCAGCAGCCTAGGGACTCAGAACCAAGAGACCCAGTACTTC. Its protein is CASSLGTQNQETQYF. The V and J genes are TRBV7-7 and TRBJ2-5; D perhaps matches TRBD2 (6 bases). V lost 5 bases, J lost 0 bases, and 13 bases lay in between. From germline, CDR1 is SSHAT and CDR2 FNYEAQ (reference sequence). The CDR3 loop spans 15 amino acids.

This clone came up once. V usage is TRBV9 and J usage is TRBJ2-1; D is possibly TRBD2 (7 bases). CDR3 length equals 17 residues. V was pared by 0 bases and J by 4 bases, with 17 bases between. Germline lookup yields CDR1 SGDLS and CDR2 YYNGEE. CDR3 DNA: TGTGCCAGCAGCGTAGCTTATTCGGGGGGCTTTTACAATGAGCAGTTCTTC. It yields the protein CASSVAYSGGFYNEQFF.

The CDR3 region is CAIRLAGGVTGELFF. CDR3 in DNA: TGTGCCATACGCTTAGCGGGAGGCGTCACCGGGGAGCTGTTTTTT. V is TRBV7-9 and J is TRBJ2-2; 10 bases map to TRBD2. The germline gives CDR1 SEHNR, CDR2 FQNEAQ (reference sequence). J lost 4 bases, V lost 10 bases, and 9 bases had no gene match. The CDR3 extends over 15 amino acids.

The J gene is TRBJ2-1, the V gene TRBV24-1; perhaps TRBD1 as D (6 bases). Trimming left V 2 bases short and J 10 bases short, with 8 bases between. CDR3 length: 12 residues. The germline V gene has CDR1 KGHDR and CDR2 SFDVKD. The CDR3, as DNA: TGTGCCACCAGTGATTCGGGACAAGAGCAGTTCTTC. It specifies CATSDSGQEQFF.

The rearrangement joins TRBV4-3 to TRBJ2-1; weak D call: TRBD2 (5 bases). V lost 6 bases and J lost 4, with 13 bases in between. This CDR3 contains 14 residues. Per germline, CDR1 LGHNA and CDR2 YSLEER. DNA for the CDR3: TGCGCCAGCAGTCCAACAAGACTATACAATGAGCAGTTCTTC. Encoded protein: CASSPTRLYNEQFF.

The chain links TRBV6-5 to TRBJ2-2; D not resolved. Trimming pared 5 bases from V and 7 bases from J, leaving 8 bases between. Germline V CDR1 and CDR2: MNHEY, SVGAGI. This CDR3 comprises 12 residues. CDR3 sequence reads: CASSPLFGELFF. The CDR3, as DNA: TGTGCCAGCAGTCCCCTATTCGGGGAGCTGTTTTTT.

CDR3 in amino acids: CAWSRLAGGETQYF. In DNA, the CDR3 is TGTGCCTGGAGTAGACTAGCGGGGGGGGAGACCCAGTACTTC. V usage is TRBV30 and J usage is TRBJ2-5; 14 nucleotides agree with TRBD2. From germline, CDR1 is GTSNPN and CDR2 SVGIG (reference sequence). The CDR3 is made up of 14 amino acids. The V segment lost 2 bases and the J segment 5 bases; nucleotides outside the gene matches: 1. The full variable domain, with the rest looked up from reference TRBV30 and TRBJ2-5, is SQTIHQWPATLVQPVGSPLSLECTVEGTSNPNLYWYRQAAGRGLQLLFYSVGIGQISSEVPQNLSASRPQDRQFILSSKKLLLSDSGFYLCAWSRLAGGETQYFGPGTRLLVL.

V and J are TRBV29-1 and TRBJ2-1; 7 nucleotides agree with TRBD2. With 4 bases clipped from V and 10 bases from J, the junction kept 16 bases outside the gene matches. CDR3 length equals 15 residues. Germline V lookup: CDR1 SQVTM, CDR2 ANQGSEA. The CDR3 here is CSVVPGLADSQEQFF. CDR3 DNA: TGCAGCGTTGTTCCCGGGCTAGCGGACTCTCAGGAGCAGTTCTTC.

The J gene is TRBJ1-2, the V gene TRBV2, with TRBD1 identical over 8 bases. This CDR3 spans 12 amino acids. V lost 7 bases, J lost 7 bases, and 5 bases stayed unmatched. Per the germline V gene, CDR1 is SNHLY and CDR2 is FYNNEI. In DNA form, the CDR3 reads TGTGCCAGCATCCAGGGGGCGGGTGGCTACACCTTC. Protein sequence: CASIQGAGGYTF.

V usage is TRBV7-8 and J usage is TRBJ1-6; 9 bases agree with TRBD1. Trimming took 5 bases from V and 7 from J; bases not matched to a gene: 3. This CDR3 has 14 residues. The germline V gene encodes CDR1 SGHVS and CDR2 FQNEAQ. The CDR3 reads CASSEDRGNSPLHF. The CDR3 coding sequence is TGTGCCAGCAGCGAGGACAGGGGAAATTCACCCCTCCACTTT. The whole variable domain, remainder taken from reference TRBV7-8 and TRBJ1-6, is GAGVSQSPRYKVAKRGQDVALRCDPISGHVSLFWYQQALGQGPEFLTYFQNEAQLDKSGLPSDRFFAERPEGSVSTLKIQRTQQEDSAVYLCASSEDRGNSPLHFGNGTRLTVT.

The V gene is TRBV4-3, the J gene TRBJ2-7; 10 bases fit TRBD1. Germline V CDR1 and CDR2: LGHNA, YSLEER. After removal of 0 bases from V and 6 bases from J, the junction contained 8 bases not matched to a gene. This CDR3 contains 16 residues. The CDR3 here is CASSQDPWTGGSEQYF. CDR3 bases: TGCGCCAGCAGCCAAGATCCTTGGACAGGGGGTTCCGAGCAGTACTTC.

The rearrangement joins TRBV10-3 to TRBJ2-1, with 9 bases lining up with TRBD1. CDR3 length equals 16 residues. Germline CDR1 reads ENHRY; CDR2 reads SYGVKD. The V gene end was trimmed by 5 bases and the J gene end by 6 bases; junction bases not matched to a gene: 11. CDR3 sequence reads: CAISSYRDRVFNEQFF. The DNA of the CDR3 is TGTGCCATCAGTTCCTACCGGGACAGGGTATTCAATGAGCAGTTCTTC.

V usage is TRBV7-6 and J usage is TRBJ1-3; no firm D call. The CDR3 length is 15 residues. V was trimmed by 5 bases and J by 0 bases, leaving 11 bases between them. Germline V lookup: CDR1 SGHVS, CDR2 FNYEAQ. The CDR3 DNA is TGTGCCAGCAGCCTTAACAGTTTCTCTGGAAACACCATATATTTT. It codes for CASSLNSFSGNTIYF.

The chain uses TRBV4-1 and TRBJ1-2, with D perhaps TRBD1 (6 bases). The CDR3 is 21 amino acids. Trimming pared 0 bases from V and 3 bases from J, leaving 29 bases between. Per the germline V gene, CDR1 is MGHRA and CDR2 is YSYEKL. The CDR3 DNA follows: TGCGCCAGCAGCCAAGATGTTATTACCGAGACTAGAGGGGGGGACGACTATGGCTACACCTTC. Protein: CASSQDVITETRGGDDYGYTF.

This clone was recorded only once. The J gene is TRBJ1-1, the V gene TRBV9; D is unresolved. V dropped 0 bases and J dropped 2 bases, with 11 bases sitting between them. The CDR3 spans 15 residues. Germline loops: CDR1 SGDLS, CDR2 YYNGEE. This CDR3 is CASSVDGRLNTEAFF. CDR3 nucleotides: TGTGCCAGCAGCGTAGATGGCAGACTAAACACTGAAGCTTTCTTT.